The 8 T cell receptor beta chains reported below all come from one sample, sequenced in a study of T cell responses to AZD1222 COVID-19 vaccine. Clones were read by immunoSEQ multiplex PCR, and TCRdb kept only the in-frame ones, dropping some. The table has over 70,000 clones, around 88% seen once. Sequenced material: peripheral blood, taken on day 0 of MenACWY control vaccination. These receptor sequences come from an adult in good health.

The J gene is TRBJ1-2, the V gene TRBV3-1 (or the pseudogene TRBV3-2); TRBD1 is a possible D gene (6 bases). V was cut by 0 bases and J by 4 bases, with 15 bases left in between. CDR3 length: 16 residues. Germline CDR1 LGHDT, CDR2 YNNKEL (reference sequence). In DNA form, the CDR3 reads TGTGCCAGCAGCCAAGATGATGGGGGGCGAGGCTATGGCTACACCTTC. This encodes CASSQDDGGRGYGYTF.

The chain carries TRBV28 and TRBJ1-4; D is unresolved. V dropped 2 bases and J dropped 0 bases, with 7 bases sitting between them. CDR1 and CDR2 from the germline V gene are MDHEN and SYDVKM. The CDR3 covers 15 residues. Written as DNA, the CDR3 is TGTGCCAGCAGTTTACTACAGACAACTAATGAAAAACTGTTTTTT. Its protein product is CASSLLQTTNEKLFF.

The chain couples TRBV28 to TRBJ1-4; 7 bases fit TRBD1. There are 16 residues in the CDR3. The ends lost 2 bases at V and 5 bases at J; junction bases unmatched: 8. Germline CDR1 and CDR2: MDHEN and SYDVKM. CDR3 bases: TGTGCCAGCAGTTTACCTCAGGGGGTTGGAAATGAAAAACTGTTTTTT. This sequence encodes CASSLPQGVGNEKLFF.

The chain is built from TRBV7-2 and TRBJ1-2, with TRBD1 identical over 8 bases. In germline, CDR1 is SGHTA, CDR2 FQGNSA. The CDR3 loop spans 17 amino acids. The J segment lost 4 bases and the V segment lost 4 bases, leaving 14 bases of the junction unmatched. The CDR3 DNA is TGTGCCAGCAGCTCGATCGGACCGACAGGGGTTTCCTATGGCTACACCTTC. Translation gives CASSSIGPTGVSYGYTF.

The V gene is TRBV9, the J gene TRBJ2-2, with TRBD1 matching 9 bases. The trim removed 2 bases at V and 6 bases at J, leaving 11 bases unmatched. Per germline, CDR1 SGDLS and CDR2 YYNGEE. CDR3 size: 17 residues. CDR3 in amino acids: CASSVSPGQGIAGELFF. In DNA form, the CDR3 reads TGTGCCAGCAGCGTTTCTCCGGGACAGGGAATCGCCGGGGAGCTGTTTTTT.

A single count supports this clone. The chain combines TRBV3-1 (or the pseudogene TRBV3-2) with TRBJ2-7; D is perhaps TRBD1 (6 bases). V gave up 2 bases and J gave up 4 bases, with 15 bases separating them. The CDR3 consists of 15 residues. Germline values: CDR1 LGHDT, CDR2 YNNKEL (reference sequence). For the CDR3, the DNA is TGTGCCAGCAGCCAATCCCTGGTCCAGGGGTACGAGCAGTACTTC. Protein: CASSQSLVQGYEQYF.

The chain carries TRBV4-3 and TRBJ1-1; no clear D. Trimming left V 8 bases short and J 7 bases short, with 17 bases between. Germline V gives CDR1 LGHNA, CDR2 YSLEER. CDR3 size: 13 residues. DNA for the CDR3: TGCGCCAGCGCGCGCAGCCTCGAGGGTGAAGCTTTCTTT. Residues: CASARSLEGEAFF.

The J gene is TRBJ1-1, the V gene TRBV5-1; possibly TRBD1 for D (5 bases). Per the germline V gene, CDR1 is SGHRS and CDR2 is YFSETQ. This CDR3 has 15 amino acids. The V end was cut by 4 bases, the J end by 1 base, with 14 bases between. DNA for the CDR3: TGCGCCAGCAGCCGGGACGGTGGGGGGAACACTGAAGCTTTCTTT. Translation gives CASSRDGGGNTEAFF.